These 21 T cell receptor beta chains were sequenced from one sample in a study of T cell responses to AZD1222 COVID-19 vaccine (dated by TCRdb to about 2021). Libraries were prepared through the immunoSEQ multiplex PCR assay. The clones in this table, taken by TCRdb from immuneACCESS, are in-frame only. Not every clone is retained; where verified, under half of the shortfall comes from an unresolved V gene, and the cause of the rest is unknown. The sample table contains about 130,000 clones; only one count was recorded for around 84% of them. Together, the top ten hold over 3.5% of the sample. The time point label for this specimen denotes: baseline before first vaccination. The source material was peripheral blood, sampled on day 0 of AZD1222 vaccination. The receptors here all came from an adult in good health.

The J gene is TRBJ1-1, the V gene TRBV3-1 (or the pseudogene TRBV3-2); D is perhaps TRBD1 (5 bases). V gave up 4 bases and J gave up 2 bases, with 14 bases separating them. The CDR3 has 15 residues. Germline CDR1 LGHDT, CDR2 YNNKEL (reference sequence). The CDR3 protein is CASSPKRGSNTEAFF. CDR3 nucleotides: TGTGCCAGCAGCCCCAAGAGGGGCTCTAACACTGAAGCTTTCTTT.

This clone was detected only a few times. This chain uses TRBV6-5 with TRBJ1-2; TRBD1 is a possible D gene (5 bases). This CDR3 comprises 15 residues. V gave up 8 bases and J gave up 4 bases, with 20 bases separating them. Germline lookup yields CDR1 MNHEY and CDR2 SVGAGI. CDR3 residues: CASPTSGLSGYGYTF. The DNA for the CDR3 is TGTGCCAGCCCCACGTCGGGGCTGTCTGGCTATGGCTACACCTTC.

CDR3 residues: CASSGGQAGADTQYF. In DNA form, the CDR3 reads TGCGCCAGCAGCGGGGGACAGGCGGGGGCAGATACGCAGTATTTT. The chain uses TRBV5-1 and TRBJ2-3; D is possibly TRBD1 (8 bases). The V end was cut by 4 bases, the J end by 4 bases, with 16 bases between. Germline loops: CDR1 SGHRS, CDR2 YFSETQ. CDR3 size: 15 residues.

This clone was recorded only once. This rearrangement joins TRBV11-2 to TRBJ2-2; TRBD2 matches 10 bases. Germline CDR1 and CDR2: SGHAT and FQNNGV. Germline trimming cut 0 bases from V and 6 bases from J; bases unmatched to any gene: 4. This CDR3 is built from 16 residues. The CDR3 DNA follows: TGTGCCAGCAGCTTAGAAGGTGGACTAGCGGCCGGGGAGCTGTTTTTT. This sequence encodes CASSLEGGLAAGELFF.

V usage is TRBV5-6 and J usage is TRBJ1-6; tentatively, D is TRBD1 (5 bases). This CDR3 is built from 18 residues. Germline assignment: CDR1 SGHDT and CDR2 YYEEEE. Trimming took off 1 base at V and 5 bases at J, with 19 bases between the two ends. CDR3 amino acids: CASSLSLGVRLHNSPLHF. Written as DNA, the CDR3 is TGTGCCAGCAGCTTGAGTCTGGGGGTGAGGTTGCATAATTCACCCCTCCACTTT. Full variable domain (rest looked up from reference TRBV5-6 and TRBJ1-6): DAGVTQSPTHLIKTRGQQVTLRCSPKSGHDTVSWYQQALGQGPQFIFQYYEEEERQRGNFPDRFSGHQFPNYSSELNVNALLLGDSALYLCASSLSLGVRLHNSPLHFGNGTRLTVT.

The chain carries TRBV20-1 and TRBJ2-7; D unresolved. Germline lookup yields CDR1 DFQATT and CDR2 SNEGSKA (reference sequence). The V end lost 3 bases, the J end lost 4 bases, and 10 bases lay between the germline ends. The CDR3 runs 12 residues. The DNA of the CDR3 is TGCAGTGCTAGTCCCTCGGGTTACGAGCAGTACTTC. As protein: CSASPSGYEQYF.

V gene TRBV28 combines with J gene TRBJ1-1, with D hard to call. The CDR3 length is 14 residues. With 2 bases removed from V and 6 bases from J, the gap between germline ends came to 13 bases. Germline V gives CDR1 MDHEN, CDR2 SYDVKM. The chain's CDR3 is CASSLGPGSAEAFF. The DNA of the CDR3 is TGTGCCAGCAGTTTAGGGCCGGGGAGCGCTGAAGCTTTCTTT.

The chain carries TRBV6-5 and TRBJ1-3; TRBD1 aligns across 7 bases. The junction had 8 bases not matched to a gene; V was cut back by 8 bases and J by 1 base. CDR3 length equals 15 residues. Germline CDR1 MNHEY, CDR2 SVGAGI. The CDR3 DNA follows: TGTGCCAGCGGTACAGGGGTCGGGTCTGGAAACACCATATATTTT. Protein sequence: CASGTGVGSGNTIYF.

V usage is TRBV30 and J usage is TRBJ1-2, with TRBD1 as a possible D gene (5 bases). Trimming removed 0 bases at V and 8 bases at J, with 13 bases between. Germline values: CDR1 GTSNPN, CDR2 SVGIG (reference sequence). The CDR3 extends over 13 amino acids. This CDR3 reads CAWSVGGALGYTF. CDR3 DNA: TGTGCCTGGAGTGTTGGTGGGGCGCTGGGCTACACCTTC.

The rearrangement joins TRBV28 to TRBJ1-2; perhaps TRBD1 as D (5 bases). Between the trimmed V and J ends, which lost 4 bases and 12 bases, there was a span of 18 bases. This CDR3 region has 13 residues. Germline CDR1 MDHEN, CDR2 SYDVKM. CDR3 in amino acids: CASSSGPGPIDTF. The CDR3 nucleotides read TGTGCCAGCAGTTCCGGTCCGGGGCCCATCGACACCTTC.

Comment on this clone: Other DNA sequences in the sample encode the same CDR3. The chain employs TRBV7-8 and TRBJ1-5; D is ambiguous. The CDR3 runs 14 residues. The germline V gene has CDR1 SGHVS and CDR2 FQNEAQ. V dropped 1 base and J dropped 1 base, with 5 bases sitting between them. This CDR3 is CASSLGVSNQPQHF. CDR3 in DNA: TGTGCCAGCAGCTTAGGGGTAAGCAATCAGCCCCAGCATTTT.

The chain combines TRBV16 with TRBJ2-7; D gene ambiguous. Per germline, CDR1 KGHSY and CDR2 FQNENV. The CDR3 is made up of 11 amino acids. Trimming removed 2 bases from V and 3 bases from J, with 2 bases in between. The CDR3 here is CASSQGYEQYF. For the CDR3, the DNA is TGTGCCAGCAGCCAAGGCTACGAGCAGTACTTC. Full variable domain (rest looked up from reference TRBV16 and TRBJ2-7): GEEVAQTPKHLVRGEGQKAKLYCAPIKGHSYVFWYQQVLKNEFKFLISFQNENVFDETGMPKERFSAKCLPNSPCSLEIQATKLEDSAVYFCASSQGYEQYFGPGTRLTVT.

The V gene is TRBV24-1, the J gene TRBJ2-3; no clear D gene. Trimming left V 0 bases short and J 1 base short, with 7 bases between. CDR3 length equals 15 residues. Germline V gives CDR1 KGHDR, CDR2 SFDVKD. This chain's CDR3 is CATSDLGVGTDTQYF. The CDR3 DNA sequence: TGTGCCACCAGTGATTTGGGGGTGGGCACAGATACGCAGTATTTT.

The chain combines TRBV2 with TRBJ2-7; unclear D gene. CDR3 length equals 12 residues. V was shortened by 6 bases and J by 4 bases, with 10 bases between the two germline ends. CDR1 SNHLY and CDR2 FYNNEI come from the germline V gene. The CDR3 loop reads CASRSSSYEQYF. CDR3 DNA: TGTGCCAGCAGATCGTCTTCTTACGAGCAGTACTTC.

The J gene is TRBJ2-2, the V gene TRBV19; maybe TRBD2 (6 bases). CDR3 length equals 15 residues. Trimming shortened V by 7 bases and J by 2 bases, and 14 bases separated the two germline ends. Germline V gene lookup returns CDR1 LNHDA and CDR2 SQIVND (reference sequence). CDR3 sequence (DNA): TGTGCCAGTACATTTAGCGGACTTAACACCGGGGAGCTGTTTTTT. Translated: CASTFSGLNTGELFF.

The chain is built from TRBV30 and TRBJ1-6; D remains unclear. V was cut by 5 bases and J by 7 bases, with 15 bases left in between. The CDR3 spans 14 residues. The germline gives CDR1 GTSNPN, CDR2 SVGIG (reference sequence). The CDR3 spells CAWVRALRNSPLHF. DNA for the CDR3: TGTGCCTGGGTTAGAGCCCTGAGGAATTCACCCCTCCACTTT.

The chain links TRBV5-4 to TRBJ2-3; D is unresolved. From germline, CDR1 is SGHNT and CDR2 YYREEE (reference sequence). The CDR3 contains 11 residues. Trimming took off 2 bases at V and 5 bases at J, with 3 bases between the two ends. CDR3 DNA sequence: TGTGCCAGCAGCTTTCAAGATACGCAGTATTTT. This gives the protein CASSFQDTQYF.

The chain joins TRBV19 to TRBJ1-5; 9 nucleotides align to TRBD1. Losses at the gene ends were 6 bases for V and 5 bases for J; bases not matched to a gene: 2. Germline values: CDR1 LNHDA, CDR2 SQIVND (reference sequence). This CDR3 region has 13 residues. The CDR3 nucleotides are TGTGCCAGTAGCAGGACAGGGGATCAGCCCCAGCATTTT. Its protein is CASSRTGDQPQHF.

The chain links TRBV5-1 to TRBJ1-4, with D tentatively TRBD1 (6 bases). CDR3 length equals 15 residues. V was shortened by 2 bases and J by 3 bases, with 11 bases between the two germline ends. Per germline, CDR1 SGHRS and CDR2 YFSETQ. In DNA form, the CDR3 reads TGCGCCAGCAGCTTACAGGGTTTGCCTAATGAAAAACTGTTTTTT. Translating it yields CASSLQGLPNEKLFF. Complete variable domain (other parts from reference TRBV5-1 and TRBJ1-4): KAGVTQTPRYLIKTRGQQVTLSCSPISGHRSVSWYQQTPGQGLQFLFEYFSETQRNKGNFPGRFSGRQFSNSRSEMNVSTLELGDSALYLCASSLQGLPNEKLFFGSGTQLSVL.

The gene calls are TRBV5-1 and TRBJ2-5, with D unresolved. Germline V CDR1 and CDR2: SGHRS, YFSETQ. V was pared by 3 bases and J by 4 bases, with 10 bases between. The CDR3 totals 13 residues. This CDR3 reads CASSSLFRETQYF. The CDR3 region has the DNA TGCGCCAGCAGCTCTCTGTTCCGAGAGACCCAGTACTTC.

The J gene is TRBJ1-1, the V gene TRBV5-1; D is ambiguous. Per the germline V gene, CDR1 is SGHRS and CDR2 is YFSETQ. The CDR3 covers 13 residues. Trimming removed 1 base from V and 6 bases from J, with 10 bases in between. CDR3 DNA sequence: TGCGCCAGCAGCTTGAGGGTAACGTCTGAAGCTTTCTTT. Translating it yields CASSLRVTSEAFF.